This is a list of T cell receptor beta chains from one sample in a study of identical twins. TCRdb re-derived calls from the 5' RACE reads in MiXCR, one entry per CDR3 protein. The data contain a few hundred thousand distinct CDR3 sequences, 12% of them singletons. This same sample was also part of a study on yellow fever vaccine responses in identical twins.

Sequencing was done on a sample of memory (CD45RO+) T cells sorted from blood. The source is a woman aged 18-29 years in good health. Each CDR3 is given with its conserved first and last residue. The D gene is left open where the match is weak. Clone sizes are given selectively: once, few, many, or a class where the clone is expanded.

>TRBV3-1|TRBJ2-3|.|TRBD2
TGTGCCAGCAGCCAACCCCCCGGGACTAGCGGGAGTAATGATACGCAGTATTTT
CASSQPPGTSGSNDTQYF
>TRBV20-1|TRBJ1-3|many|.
TGCAGTGCCCCACGGGGGGGCTCTGGAAACACCATATATTTT
CSAPRGGSGNTIYF
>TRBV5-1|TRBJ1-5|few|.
TGCGCCAGCAGTATCGGGGGAGATAGCAATCAGCCCCAGCATTTT
CASSIGGDSNQPQHF
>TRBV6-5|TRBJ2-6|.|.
TGTGCCAGCAGTTTAGCCAGCTCTGGGGCCAACGTCCTGACTTTC
CASSLASSGANVLTF
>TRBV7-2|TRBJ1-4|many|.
TGTGCCAGCAGCCAACAGGGCACTAATGAAAAACTGTTTTTT
CASSQQGTNEKLFF
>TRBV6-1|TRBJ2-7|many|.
TGTGCCAGCAGGTTGCAACGAGACTCACAATCCGAGCAGTACTTC
CASRLQRDSQSEQYF
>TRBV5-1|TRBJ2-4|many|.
TGCGCCAGCAGCTTGATGGTAGAAAACATTCAGTACTTC
CASSLMVENIQYF
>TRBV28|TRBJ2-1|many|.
TGTGCCAGCAGTCTGAATCGGGCAGGCAATGAGCAGTTCTTC
CASSLNRAGNEQFF
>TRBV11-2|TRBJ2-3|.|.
TGTGCCAGCAGCCCACCTCAGGGGGAGGTTACGCAGTATTTT
CASSPPQGEVTQYF
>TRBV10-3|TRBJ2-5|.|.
TGTGCCATCAGTGATTATTTTTCAGGGGTTCAAGAGACCCAGTACTTC
CAISDYFSGVQETQYF
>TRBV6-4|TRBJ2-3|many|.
TGTGCCAGCAGTGATGGGGCAGAAGATACGCAGTATTTT
CASSDGAEDTQYF